This is a list of T cell receptor beta chains from one sample in a study of T cell responses to AZD1222 COVID-19 vaccine. Profiled with immunoSEQ multiplex PCR; TCRdb holds only in-frame clones, not every one. The sample yields about 130,000 clones, over 90% seen once. The input for sequencing was peripheral blood, taken on day 0 of AZD1222 vaccination. The receptors were gathered from an adult in good health. The CDR3 runs from the conserved cysteine through the conserved F or W. The order of the fields is D gene, J gene, V gene, CDR3 protein, CDR3 DNA. A D gene is named only where the DNA matches it firmly.

>.|TRBJ1-2|TRBV6-4
CASSEGGGGYTF
TGTGCCAGCAGTGAAGGAGGGGGTGGCTACACCTTC
>.|TRBJ2-1|TRBV29-1
CSLRAPSRNEQFF
TGCAGCCTCCGGGCGCCCAGCAGGAATGAGCAGTTCTTC
>.|TRBJ2-7|TRBV7-6
CASSLTIGREQYF
TGTGCCAGCAGCTTAACGATCGGGCGCGAGCAGTACTTC
>.|TRBJ2-7|TRBV6-5
CASRATMSSYEQYF
TGTGCCAGCAGGGCGACAATGAGCTCCTACGAGCAGTACTTC
>.|TRBJ2-1|TRBV3-1/TRBV3-2
CASSQLNWGEQFF
TGTGCCAGCAGCCAACTAAACTGGGGTGAGCAGTTCTTC
>.|TRBJ1-1|TRBV19
CASSKHGTANTEAFF
TGTGCCAGTAGTAAACACGGGACGGCGAACACTGAAGCTTTCTTT
>TRBD2|TRBJ2-7|TRBV19
CASSMSTSGETYEQYF
TGTGCCAGTAGTATGTCGACTAGCGGCGAAACCTACGAGCAGTACTTC
>.|TRBJ2-2|TRBV6-5
CASGVGGELFF
TGTGCCAGCGGGGTGGGCGGGGAGCTGTTTTTT
>.|TRBJ1-2|TRBV6-5
CASSQGGNNYGYTF
TGTGCCAGCAGCCAGGGCGGAAATAACTATGGCTACACCTTC
>.|TRBJ2-7|TRBV28
CASSLYVRISSYEQYF
TGTGCCAGCAGTTTATATGTCCGGATTAGCTCCTACGAGCAGTACTTC
>.|TRBJ2-5|TRBV11-2
CASSLIGSLGETQYF
TGTGCCAGCAGCTTAATTGGGAGCTTAGGAGAGACCCAGTACTTC
>.|TRBJ2-7|TRBV19
CASSINRVSYEQYF
TGTGCCAGTAGTATAAACAGAGTCTCCTACGAGCAGTACTTC
>.|TRBJ1-2|TRBV5-1
CASSLVDSNYGYTF
TGCGCCAGCAGCTTGGTTGATTCTAACTATGGCTACACCTTC
>.|TRBJ2-3|TRBV5-1
CASSLGVSTDTQYF
TGCGCCAGCAGCTTGGGGGTCAGCACAGATACGCAGTATTTT
>.|TRBJ2-7|TRBV28
CASASGPSSYEQYF
TGTGCCAGCGCTTCGGGGCCGAGCTCCTACGAGCAGTACTTC
>.|TRBJ2-7|TRBV5-4
CASSLGRTSYEQYF
TGTGCCAGCAGCTTAGGACGGACCTCCTACGAGCAGTACTTC
>.|TRBJ2-3|TRBV11-2
CASSLDRHTDTQYF
TGTGCCAGCAGCTTAGACAGACACACAGATACGCAGTATTTT
>.|TRBJ1-1|TRBV20-1
CSARGGPEAFF
TGCAGTGCTAGAGGGGGGCCTGAAGCTTTCTTT
>TRBD1|TRBJ2-5|TRBV6-5
CASSPRDRGGETQYF
TGTGCCAGCAGTCCCCGGGACAGGGGAGGAGAGACCCAGTACTTC
>TRBD1|TRBJ2-7|TRBV2
CASSRRTGDYEQYF
TGTGCCAGCAGTCGTCGGACAGGGGACTACGAGCAGTACTTC
>.|TRBJ2-7|TRBV2
CASSQESEQYF
TGTGCCAGCAGCCAGGAGAGCGAGCAGTACTTC
>TRBD2|TRBJ2-7|TRBV2
CASTERRLAGGKSYEQYF
TGTGCCAGCACCGAGAGGCGACTAGCGGGAGGGAAATCCTACGAGCAGTACTTC
>.|TRBJ1-1|TRBV19
CASSIGSGLNTEAFF
TGTGCCAGTAGTATAGGTTCAGGATTGAACACTGAAGCTTTCTTT
>.|TRBJ2-1|TRBV6-4
CASSVMADNEQFF
TGTGCCAGCAGTGTGATGGCCGACAATGAGCAGTTCTTC
>.|TRBJ1-2|TRBV30
CAWSVFSDYGGYTF
TGTGCCTGGAGTGTATTTTCTGATTATGGCGGCTACACCTTC
>TRBD1|TRBJ2-3|TRBV5-1
CASSSTGLPDTQYF
TGCGCCAGCTCGTCGACAGGGTTGCCGGATACGCAGTATTTT
>.|TRBJ2-7|TRBV28
CASSPDTYEQYF
TGTGCCAGCAGTCCGGACACCTACGAGCAGTACTTC
>TRBD1|TRBJ1-5|TRBV19
CASSGGTVGTQPQHF
TGTGCCAGTAGTGGTGGGACAGTCGGCACTCAGCCCCAGCATTTT